Listed below are T cell receptor beta chains from one sample, sequenced in a study of OX40 agonist ivuxolimab in advanced cancers. Assay: immunoSEQ multiplex PCR; the TCRdb copy retains only in-frame clones and omits some. The table records around 79,000 clones, roughly nine tenths of them present only once. The sequencing here drew on CD4+ or CD8+ T cells sorted from blood, taken in a trial of the OX40 agonist ivuxolimab. Receptors were obtained from an adult with an advanced solid tumor such as melanoma, head and neck, liver or kidney cancer. Both conserved end residues are part of each CDR3. A D gene is named only where the DNA matches it firmly. The size field is filled for only some rows; it gives once, few, many or a size class.

cdr3_length: 13
d_call: TRBD2
clone_size: .
v_call: TRBV30
j_call: TRBJ2-2
cdr3_nt: TGTGCCTGGGGAGCGGGAGGATCCGGGGAGCTGTTTTTT
cdr3_aa: CAWGAGGSGELFF

cdr3_length: 12
d_call: TRBD2
clone_size: .
v_call: TRBV6-5
j_call: TRBJ2-5
cdr3_nt: TGTGCCAGCAGCGAGCGGGGGGTGACCCAGTACTTC
cdr3_aa: CASSERGVTQYF

cdr3_length: 11
d_call: .
clone_size: .
v_call: TRBV18
j_call: TRBJ1-1
cdr3_nt: TGTGCCAGCTCACCTAACACTGAAGCTTTCTTT
cdr3_aa: CASSPNTEAFF

cdr3_length: 14
d_call: .
clone_size: once
v_call: TRBV5-6
j_call: TRBJ2-5
cdr3_nt: TGTGCCAGCAGCTTAACAGAAGGACAAGAGACCCAGTACTTC
cdr3_aa: CASSLTEGQETQYF

cdr3_length: 17
d_call: TRBD2
clone_size: .
v_call: TRBV5-6
j_call: TRBJ2-3
cdr3_nt: TGTGCCAGCAGCGAAAGGACTAGCGGGAGGGCGACAGATACGCAGTATTTT
cdr3_aa: CASSERTSGRATDTQYF

cdr3_length: 13
d_call: .
clone_size: .
v_call: TRBV5-1
j_call: TRBJ2-1
cdr3_nt: TGCGCCAGCAGCTTAGGGGGACTGATGGACCGATTCTTC
cdr3_aa: CASSLGGLMDRFF

cdr3_length: 15
d_call: TRBD2
clone_size: .
v_call: TRBV28
j_call: TRBJ2-7
cdr3_nt: TGTGCCAGCAGGCCTAGCGGTTCTAGCTCCTACGAGCAGTACTTC
cdr3_aa: CASRPSGSSSYEQYF

cdr3_length: 12
d_call: .
clone_size: .
v_call: TRBV5-1
j_call: TRBJ1-2
cdr3_nt: TGCGCCAGCAGCCCTGACAGCCTCTTCTACACCTTC
cdr3_aa: CASSPDSLFYTF

cdr3_length: 14
d_call: .
clone_size: .
v_call: TRBV18
j_call: TRBJ1-2
cdr3_nt: TGTGCCAGCTCACCACAGGGTACCCAGGGCGGCTACACCTTC
cdr3_aa: CASSPQGTQGGYTF

cdr3_length: 14
d_call: TRBD1
clone_size: .
v_call: TRBV5-1
j_call: TRBJ2-2
cdr3_nt: TGCGCCAGCTCGGACAGGGGGGACACCGGGGAGCTGTTTTTT
cdr3_aa: CASSDRGDTGELFF

cdr3_length: 14
d_call: .
clone_size: .
v_call: TRBV5-1
j_call: TRBJ1-5
cdr3_nt: TGCGCCAGCAGCTTGGACGGTAGCAATCAGCCCCAGCATTTT
cdr3_aa: CASSLDGSNQPQHF

cdr3_length: 15
d_call: .
clone_size: .
v_call: TRBV11-2
j_call: TRBJ2-4
cdr3_nt: TGTGCCAGCAGCTTAGCCGGGGTGACCAAAAACATTCAGTACTTC
cdr3_aa: CASSLAGVTKNIQYF

cdr3_length: 15
d_call: .
clone_size: once
v_call: TRBV6-5
j_call: TRBJ2-2
cdr3_nt: TGTGCCAGCAGTTTAGCACTCGCGAACACCGGGGAGCTGTTTTTT
cdr3_aa: CASSLALANTGELFF

cdr3_length: 13
d_call: TRBD1
clone_size: .
v_call: TRBV7-3
j_call: TRBJ1-1
cdr3_nt: TGTGCCAGCAGCTTACAGGGGGGGACTGAAGCTTTCTTT
cdr3_aa: CASSLQGGTEAFF

cdr3_length: 15
d_call: TRBD2
clone_size: .
v_call: TRBV30
j_call: TRBJ2-7
cdr3_nt: TGTGCCTGGAGTAAGACTAGCGGGTTCTCCTACGAGCAGTACTTC
cdr3_aa: CAWSKTSGFSYEQYF

cdr3_length: 13
d_call: .
clone_size: .
v_call: TRBV30
j_call: TRBJ1-5
cdr3_nt: TGTGCCTGGAGTGGACGGAGCTACAAACCCCAGCATTTT
cdr3_aa: CAWSGRSYKPQHF

cdr3_length: 14
d_call: .
clone_size: .
v_call: TRBV19
j_call: TRBJ2-2
cdr3_nt: TGTGCCAGTAGTATAGATCGGTCAACCGGGGAGCTGTTTTTT
cdr3_aa: CASSIDRSTGELFF

cdr3_length: 17
d_call: .
clone_size: once
v_call: TRBV30
j_call: TRBJ2-3
cdr3_nt: TGTGCCTGGAGTGACCTCCAACTAGCTCTATCCTCAGATACGCAGTATTTT
cdr3_aa: CAWSDLQLALSSDTQYF

cdr3_length: 17
d_call: .
clone_size: .
v_call: TRBV23-1
j_call: TRBJ2-7
cdr3_nt: TGCGCCAGCAGTCAAGTCGGGGGCTCGTTTATTGTGAGGGAGCAGTACTTC
cdr3_aa: CASSQVGGSFIVREQYF

cdr3_length: 15
d_call: .
clone_size: .
v_call: TRBV14
j_call: TRBJ1-4
cdr3_nt: TGTGCCAGCAGCCAGAGAGTTGGGACGGCTGAAAAACTGTTTTTT
cdr3_aa: CASSQRVGTAEKLFF

cdr3_length: 15
d_call: TRBD1
clone_size: .
v_call: TRBV5-5
j_call: TRBJ2-1
cdr3_nt: TGTGCCAGCAGACCGGGACGGCCAGGGGGAAATGAGCAGTTCTTC
cdr3_aa: CASRPGRPGGNEQFF

cdr3_length: 14
d_call: .
clone_size: once
v_call: TRBV5-4
j_call: TRBJ2-3
cdr3_nt: TGTGCCAGCAGCGTCGGGGGCGCAAGGGATACGCAGTATTTT
cdr3_aa: CASSVGGARDTQYF

cdr3_length: 18
d_call: .
clone_size: .
v_call: TRBV28
j_call: TRBJ1-5
cdr3_nt: TGTGCCAGCAGCCCCCGGAGGGCGGGGGGCGCGCGCAATCAGCCCCAGCATTTT
cdr3_aa: CASSPRRAGGARNQPQHF

cdr3_length: 14
d_call: .
clone_size: .
v_call: TRBV28
j_call: TRBJ1-5
cdr3_nt: TGTGCCAGCAGTCTTACTGCCAACAATCAGCCCCAGCATTTT
cdr3_aa: CASSLTANNQPQHF

cdr3_length: 15
d_call: .
clone_size: .
v_call: TRBV28
j_call: TRBJ2-7
cdr3_nt: TGTGCCAGCAGTTTCGGGCAGGCCAAAACCTACGAGCAGTACTTC
cdr3_aa: CASSFGQAKTYEQYF

cdr3_length: 14
d_call: TRBD2
clone_size: .
v_call: TRBV6-1
j_call: TRBJ2-3
cdr3_nt: TGTGCCAGCAGTGCGACTAGCCGCACAGATACGCAGTATTTT
cdr3_aa: CASSATSRTDTQYF

cdr3_length: 15
d_call: .
clone_size: once
v_call: TRBV6-1
j_call: TRBJ1-2
cdr3_nt: TGTGCCAGCAGTGAAGAGGGTTCCGGAGGCTATGGCTACACCTTC
cdr3_aa: CASSEEGSGGYGYTF

cdr3_length: 16
d_call: TRBD1
clone_size: few
v_call: TRBV5-1
j_call: TRBJ2-2
cdr3_nt: TGCGCCAGCAGCTTGGGGGACAGGCTGAACACCGGGGAGCTGTTTTTT
cdr3_aa: CASSLGDRLNTGELFF

cdr3_length: 15
d_call: TRBD1
clone_size: .
v_call: TRBV5-6
j_call: TRBJ1-4
cdr3_nt: TGTGCCAGCAGCCCAGGGGGCACGACTAATGAAAAACTGTTTTTT
cdr3_aa: CASSPGGTTNEKLFF

cdr3_length: 15
d_call: .
clone_size: .
v_call: TRBV21-1
j_call: TRBJ1-5
cdr3_nt: TGTGCCAGCAGCAAAGGGGGGACGGAGGTGAACCTTGGGGATTTT
cdr3_aa: CASSKGGTEVNLGDF

cdr3_length: 13
d_call: .
clone_size: .
v_call: TRBV7-6
j_call: TRBJ1-1
cdr3_nt: TGTGCCAGCAGCTTCAGCAGGGCCACTGAAGCTTTCTTT
cdr3_aa: CASSFSRATEAFF

cdr3_length: 13
d_call: .
clone_size: .
v_call: TRBV6-5
j_call: TRBJ2-7
cdr3_nt: TGTGCCAGCACTCCCCGGGGCTCCTACGAGCAGTACTTC
cdr3_aa: CASTPRGSYEQYF

cdr3_length: 14
d_call: TRBD1
clone_size: few
v_call: TRBV7-2
j_call: TRBJ1-2
cdr3_nt: TGTGCCAGCAGCCCGGACAGGGGAGGCTATGGCTACACCTTC
cdr3_aa: CASSPDRGGYGYTF

cdr3_length: 15
d_call: .
clone_size: .
v_call: TRBV18
j_call: TRBJ2-5
cdr3_nt: TGTGCCAGCTCACCACCCAGTACACCTCAAGAGACCCAGTACTTC
cdr3_aa: CASSPPSTPQETQYF

cdr3_length: 15
d_call: .
clone_size: .
v_call: TRBV9
j_call: TRBJ1-3
cdr3_nt: TGTGCCAGCAGCACCATCGAGACACCACGAGACACCATATATTTT
cdr3_aa: CASSTIETPRDTIYF

cdr3_length: 13
d_call: .
clone_size: .
v_call: TRBV2
j_call: TRBJ2-5
cdr3_nt: TGTGCCAGCAGGGCAGGGACTGAAGAGACCCAGTACTTC
cdr3_aa: CASRAGTEETQYF

cdr3_length: 17
d_call: TRBD1
clone_size: .
v_call: TRBV28
j_call: TRBJ2-7
cdr3_nt: TGTGCCAGCAGCTTTACCTTGACAGGGGCTAGCTCCTACGAGCAGTACTTC
cdr3_aa: CASSFTLTGASSYEQYF

cdr3_length: 16
d_call: .
clone_size: .
v_call: TRBV5-1
j_call: TRBJ2-5
cdr3_nt: TGCGCCAGCAGCTTGGAATGGGTAAGGACTCAAGAGACCCAGTACTTC
cdr3_aa: CASSLEWVRTQETQYF

cdr3_length: 14
d_call: TRBD1
clone_size: .
v_call: TRBV28
j_call: TRBJ2-1
cdr3_nt: TGTGCCAGCAGTCCTGGGACAGGGACGAATGAGCAGTTCTTC
cdr3_aa: CASSPGTGTNEQFF

cdr3_length: 13
d_call: .
clone_size: .
v_call: TRBV7-2
j_call: TRBJ1-1
cdr3_nt: TGTGCCAGCAGCTCGGGGATGAACACTGAAGCTTTCTTT
cdr3_aa: CASSSGMNTEAFF

cdr3_length: 17
d_call: TRBD1
clone_size: .
v_call: TRBV7-2
j_call: TRBJ1-5
cdr3_nt: TGTGCCAGCAGCGCACGGACAGGGCCGAATAGCAATCAGCCCCAGCATTTT
cdr3_aa: CASSARTGPNSNQPQHF

cdr3_length: 16
d_call: .
clone_size: .
v_call: TRBV13
j_call: TRBJ2-4
cdr3_nt: TGTGCCAGCAGCCCTAGGCAGGGCCGGGCCAAAAACATTCAGTACTTC
cdr3_aa: CASSPRQGRAKNIQYF

cdr3_length: 17
d_call: .
clone_size: .
v_call: TRBV30
j_call: TRBJ1-6
cdr3_nt: TGTGCCTGGAGTAGTGGGACGACCAGCTCCTATAATTCACCCCTCCACTTT
cdr3_aa: CAWSSGTTSSYNSPLHF

cdr3_length: 14
d_call: TRBD2
clone_size: .
v_call: TRBV6-5
j_call: TRBJ2-3
cdr3_nt: TGTGCCAGCACCAGGGCAGCGGGGGCAGATACGCAGTATTTT
cdr3_aa: CASTRAAGADTQYF

cdr3_length: 11
d_call: .
clone_size: .
v_call: TRBV11-2
j_call: TRBJ1-4
cdr3_nt: TGTGCCAGCAGCTTAGAGGGAGGGCTGTTTTTT
cdr3_aa: CASSLEGGLFF

cdr3_length: 16
d_call: .
clone_size: .
v_call: TRBV19
j_call: TRBJ2-1
cdr3_nt: TGTGCCAGTAGTAACCCAGGCAGGGAGGTGGGCAATGAGCAGTTCTTC
cdr3_aa: CASSNPGREVGNEQFF

cdr3_length: 16
d_call: .
clone_size: few
v_call: TRBV19
j_call: TRBJ2-7
cdr3_nt: TGTGCCAGTAGTATAGAGGGCACAGGTCCTTCCTACGAGCAGTACTTC
cdr3_aa: CASSIEGTGPSYEQYF

cdr3_length: 13
d_call: .
clone_size: .
v_call: TRBV14
j_call: TRBJ1-3
cdr3_nt: TGTGCCAGCAGGAAGGGGAGCAAGGGCACCATATATTTT
cdr3_aa: CASRKGSKGTIYF

cdr3_length: 14
d_call: TRBD1
clone_size: .
v_call: TRBV28
j_call: TRBJ2-7
cdr3_nt: TGTGCCAGCAGTGGGACAGGGGCCACCTACGAGCAGTACTTC
cdr3_aa: CASSGTGATYEQYF

cdr3_length: 14
d_call: .
clone_size: once
v_call: TRBV6-1
j_call: TRBJ1-5
cdr3_nt: TGTGCCAGCAGTGAAGCGGCAGGCAATCAGCCCCAGCATTTT
cdr3_aa: CASSEAAGNQPQHF

cdr3_length: 12
d_call: .
clone_size: .
v_call: TRBV6-5
j_call: TRBJ1-2
cdr3_nt: TGTGCCAGCGGCCGTTTACCTTATGGCTACACCTTC
cdr3_aa: CASGRLPYGYTF